These T cell receptor beta chains were read from a single sample in a study of a mutant IDH1 vaccine in newly diagnosed glioma. TCRdb's table, derived via immunoSEQ multiplex PCR, lists solely in-frame clones and lacks some. The data contain about 46,000 clones, around 92% of them singletons. Their specific antigens are unknown. This sample comprised PBMCs, obtained from a glioma patient whose treatment included an IDH1 peptide vaccine. Source of these receptors: a man aged 45 to 65 with glioma. Each CDR3 is given with its conserved first and last residue.

cdr3_length: 13
v_call: TRBV29-1
j_call: TRBJ2-3
cdr3_aa: CSAKTGITDTQYF

cdr3_length: 14
v_call: TRBV4-3
j_call: TRBJ2-5
cdr3_aa: CASSLGQVQETQYF

cdr3_length: 13
v_call: TRBV2
j_call: TRBJ1-5
cdr3_aa: CASSPRVDQPQHF

cdr3_length: 13
v_call: TRBV10-1
j_call: TRBJ2-3
cdr3_aa: CATWTLSTDTQYF

cdr3_length: 15
v_call: TRBV6-4
j_call: TRBJ2-7
cdr3_aa: CASSPGRGPPYEQYF

cdr3_length: 16
v_call: TRBV4-1
j_call: TRBJ1-2
cdr3_aa: CASSQERTGGRYGYTF

cdr3_length: 12
v_call: TRBV2
j_call: TRBJ2-5
cdr3_aa: CASILLGETQYF

cdr3_length: 14
v_call: TRBV5-1
j_call: TRBJ2-5
cdr3_aa: CASSLGTGEETQYF

cdr3_length: 13
v_call: TRBV10-3
j_call: TRBJ2-1
cdr3_aa: CAIRGEGNNEQFF

cdr3_length: 13
v_call: TRBV5-4
j_call: TRBJ1-1
cdr3_aa: CASTLGANTEAFF

cdr3_length: 14
v_call: TRBV19
j_call: TRBJ1-5
cdr3_aa: CASSLLGQFFPQHF

cdr3_length: 18
v_call: TRBV4-1
j_call: TRBJ2-4
cdr3_aa: CASSSGLAGPLAKNIQYF

cdr3_length: 15
v_call: TRBV19
j_call: TRBJ2-7
cdr3_aa: CASSAPGTSGYEQYF

cdr3_length: 14
v_call: TRBV7-6
j_call: TRBJ1-1
cdr3_aa: CASSPPWPEVEAFF

cdr3_length: 14
v_call: TRBV18
j_call: TRBJ1-4
cdr3_aa: CASSPTAAREKLFF

cdr3_length: 15
v_call: TRBV7-8
j_call: TRBJ1-2
cdr3_aa: CASSPRLTAYYGYTF

cdr3_length: 13
v_call: TRBV29-1
j_call: -
cdr3_aa: CSVVRDTSHEQYF

cdr3_length: 17
v_call: TRBV4-3
j_call: TRBJ2-1
cdr3_aa: CASSQGLPGDRNNEQFF

cdr3_length: 13
v_call: TRBV7-3
j_call: TRBJ2-4
cdr3_aa: CASSRTDLGIQYF

cdr3_length: 15
v_call: TRBV7-2
j_call: TRBJ1-3
cdr3_aa: CASSPYLGAGNTIYF

cdr3_length: 14
v_call: TRBV6-5
j_call: TRBJ2-2
cdr3_aa: CASSSYINTGELFF

cdr3_length: 16
v_call: TRBV19
j_call: TRBJ1-1
cdr3_aa: CASSRAGTAKNTEAFF

cdr3_length: 15
v_call: TRBV5-4
j_call: TRBJ1-2
cdr3_aa: CASSTPGTGNYGYTF

cdr3_length: 16
v_call: TRBV7-3
j_call: TRBJ2-2
cdr3_aa: CASSLTGQGFTGELFF

cdr3_length: 13
v_call: TRBV5-4
j_call: TRBJ2-7
cdr3_aa: CASSRDRIYEQYF

cdr3_length: 15
v_call: TRBV19
j_call: TRBJ1-5
cdr3_aa: CASSMGTGRLQPQHF

cdr3_length: 13
v_call: TRBV6-5
j_call: TRBJ1-2
cdr3_aa: CASSYVQGRGYTF

cdr3_length: 15
v_call: TRBV27
j_call: TRBJ2-7
cdr3_aa: CASSGGQGWAWEQYF

cdr3_length: 14
v_call: TRBV5-1
j_call: TRBJ2-3
cdr3_aa: CASGRAGRTDTQYF

cdr3_length: 16
v_call: TRBV15
j_call: TRBJ2-5
cdr3_aa: CATSGTSGRRRETQYF

cdr3_length: 11
v_call: TRBV19
j_call: TRBJ2-7
cdr3_aa: CASSPGGKQYF

cdr3_length: 14
v_call: TRBV28
j_call: TRBJ1-1
cdr3_aa: CASSLVGIPTEAFF

cdr3_length: 19
v_call: TRBV6-4
j_call: TRBJ2-4
cdr3_aa: CASSDSGWGTAIAKNIQYF

cdr3_length: 15
v_call: TRBV2
j_call: TRBJ2-2
cdr3_aa: CASSYETRNTGELFF

cdr3_length: 14
v_call: TRBV28
j_call: TRBJ2-7
cdr3_aa: CASTLSTGNYEQYF

cdr3_length: 16
v_call: TRBV28
j_call: TRBJ1-4
cdr3_aa: CASSLPGTGTNEKLFF

cdr3_length: 18
v_call: TRBV4-1
j_call: TRBJ1-1
cdr3_aa: CASSQDSSRGLGDTEAFF

cdr3_length: 15
v_call: TRBV27
j_call: TRBJ1-5
cdr3_aa: CASGRTGDSNQPQHF

cdr3_length: 17
v_call: TRBV7-2
j_call: TRBJ1-4
cdr3_aa: CASSEGQDSLVGEKLFF

cdr3_length: 12
v_call: TRBV28
j_call: TRBJ1-2
cdr3_aa: CACSVTNYGYTF

cdr3_length: 11
v_call: TRBV29-1
j_call: TRBJ1-1
cdr3_aa: CSVLHGTEAFF

cdr3_length: 14
v_call: TRBV19
j_call: TRBJ1-1
cdr3_aa: CASSIGQGNPEAFF

cdr3_length: 13
v_call: TRBV7-2
j_call: TRBJ2-7
cdr3_aa: CASSGDRGREQYF

cdr3_length: 11
v_call: TRBV4-2
j_call: TRBJ2-7
cdr3_aa: CASSLEKDQYF

cdr3_length: 16
v_call: TRBV4-2
j_call: TRBJ2-7
cdr3_aa: CASSQQLAGSSYEQYF

cdr3_length: 15
v_call: TRBV6-5
j_call: TRBJ2-3
cdr3_aa: CASTKGGSGTDTQYF

cdr3_length: 17
v_call: TRBV7-8
j_call: TRBJ2-5
cdr3_aa: CASSWGGLAEYQETQYF

cdr3_length: 18
v_call: TRBV5-1
j_call: TRBJ2-6
cdr3_aa: CASSPTSGTPSGANVLTF

cdr3_length: 15
v_call: TRBV2
j_call: TRBJ1-1
cdr3_aa: CASSESGQGKTEAFF

cdr3_length: 15
v_call: TRBV27
j_call: TRBJ2-7
cdr3_aa: CASSASRDTTYEQYF

cdr3_length: 16
v_call: TRBV6-6
j_call: TRBJ1-1
cdr3_aa: CASSYPPRAVDTEAFF

cdr3_length: 16
v_call: TRBV7-9
j_call: TRBJ2-7
cdr3_aa: CASSLVTGGWRYEQYF

cdr3_length: 15
v_call: TRBV15
j_call: TRBJ1-2
cdr3_aa: CATGRQGTPSYGYTF

cdr3_length: 15
v_call: TRBV5-1
j_call: TRBJ2-7
cdr3_aa: CASSRSGQPGYEQYF

cdr3_length: 17
v_call: TRBV5-1
j_call: TRBJ2-1
cdr3_aa: CASSLAPTGSSYNEQFF

cdr3_length: 13
v_call: TRBV18
j_call: TRBJ2-7
cdr3_aa: CASSSGTGYEQYF

cdr3_length: 16
v_call: TRBV7-3
j_call: TRBJ2-3
cdr3_aa: CASSFPGTSGTDTQYF

cdr3_length: 17
v_call: TRBV4-1
j_call: TRBJ2-6
cdr3_aa: CASSQDAGSSGANVLTF

cdr3_length: 16
v_call: TRBV7-9
j_call: TRBJ2-5
cdr3_aa: CASSLVAGGLQETQYF

cdr3_length: 15
v_call: TRBV19
j_call: TRBJ2-1
cdr3_aa: CASSMIRELGVEQFF